These 20 T cell receptor beta chains were sequenced from one sample in a study of shared clonotypes between healthy human individuals. The data were produced by immunoSEQ multiplex PCR, yet TCRdb's version contains in-frame clones alone and is incomplete. The table records 2 million to 3 million clones, 80% to 95% of them present only once. The sequenced sample was naive CD4+ T cells from PBMCs. This sample's subset: CD45RA+ positively selected. The receptors come from a man aged 18 to 30 in good health. Some clones in this sample may be carry-over from other donors' samples.

The rearrangement uses TRBV10-3 and TRBJ1-2; D call uncertain. The V gene lost 6 bases and the J gene lost 2 bases, with 19 bases spanning the gap. CDR1 is ENHRY, CDR2 SYGVKD, per germline. CDR3 size: 16 residues. CDR3 nucleotides: TGTGCCATCAGCTCTTCAGTGGGCCGGCGCAACTATGGCTACACCTTC. This gives the protein CAISSSVGRRNYGYTF.

The chain recombines TRBV30 with TRBJ2-1, with D possibly being TRBD2 (5 bases). Per germline, CDR1 GTSNPN and CDR2 SVGIG (reference sequence). With 2 bases removed from V and 6 bases from J, the gap between germline ends came to 11 bases. This CDR3 contains 13 residues. The CDR3 is CAWSQTMVNEQFF. CDR3 in DNA: TGTGCCTGGAGTCAGACTATGGTCAATGAGCAGTTCTTC.

Of note for this clone: Other nucleotide sequences from this sample produce the same CDR3. The chain links TRBV19 to TRBJ2-3; D is possibly TRBD2 (5 bases). The CDR3 has 14 residues. Trimming took off 4 bases at V and 0 bases at J, with 8 bases between the two ends. Germline-derived CDR1 and CDR2 are LNHDA and SQIVND (reference sequence). This CDR3 reads CASSTRTSTDTQYF. In nucleotides, the CDR3 is TGTGCCAGTAGTACCCGGACTAGCACAGATACGCAGTATTTT.

The chain is built from TRBV5-8 and TRBJ2-3; TRBD2 is a possible D gene (6 bases). V lost 4 bases, J lost 3 bases, and 12 bases lay in between. Per the germline V gene, CDR1 is SGHTS and CDR2 is YDEGEE. The CDR3 loop spans 14 amino acids. The CDR3 loop reads CASSRMTSTDTQYF. CDR3 coding DNA: TGTGCCAGCAGCCGCATGACTAGTACAGATACGCAGTATTTT. The variable domain in full, completed from reference TRBV5-8 and TRBJ2-3, reads EAGVTQSPTHLIKTRGQQATLRCSPISGHTSVYWYQQALGLGLQFLLWYDEGEERNRGNFPPRFSGRQFPNYSSELNVNALELEDSALYLCASSRMTSTDTQYFGPGTRLTVL.

This clone was detected a few times. The V and J genes are TRBV9 and TRBJ1-1, with D possibly being TRBD1 (5 bases). Trimming cost V 3 bases and J 12 bases, with 18 bases left between them. CDR1 is SGDLS, CDR2 YYNGEE, per germline. The CDR3 consists of 13 residues. The CDR3 protein is CASSGTRFEATFF. The CDR3 DNA is TGTGCCAGCAGCGGGACACGGTTTGAAGCGACTTTCTTT.

The rearrangement links TRBV27 to TRBJ2-5; D tentatively fits TRBD1 or TRBD2 (5 bases each). The CDR3 is 11 residues long. From germline, CDR1 is MNHEY and CDR2 SMNVEV (reference sequence). V gave up 6 bases and J gave up 5 bases, with 7 bases separating them. The CDR3 region is CASRGVETQYF. The DNA of the CDR3 is TGTGCCAGCAGGGGGGTGGAGACCCAGTACTTC.

The rearrangement joins TRBV5-6 to TRBJ1-3; D perhaps matches TRBD1 (6 bases). Trimming pared 2 bases from V and 0 bases from J, leaving 9 bases between. CDR1 is SGHDT, CDR2 YYEEEE, per germline. The CDR3 has 15 amino acids. The CDR3 DNA reads as TGTGCCAGCAGCTTCGACAGGATCTCTGGAAACACCATATATTTT. This encodes CASSFDRISGNTIYF.

The chain joins TRBV11-2 to TRBJ2-1; TRBD2 agrees at 10 bases. Germline V gene lookup returns CDR1 SGHAT and CDR2 FQNNGV. The V gene end was trimmed by 1 base and the J gene end by 7 bases; junction bases not matched to a gene: 4. The length of the CDR3 is 15 residues. This CDR3 is CASSLVAGGSNEQFF. The DNA of the CDR3 is TGTGCCAGCAGCTTAGTAGCGGGAGGTTCGAATGAGCAGTTCTTC.

The CDR3: CASSIPRDNEKLFF. As DNA, the CDR3 is TGTGCCAGCAGCATCCCCAGGGATAATGAAAAACTGTTTTTT. V usage is TRBV7-9 and J usage is TRBJ1-4; TRBD1 is a possible D gene (5 bases). Germline V gene lookup returns CDR1 SEHNR and CDR2 FQNEAQ (reference sequence). V gave up 5 bases and J gave up 4 bases, with 11 bases separating them. The CDR3 covers 14 residues.

This clone occurred once. The chain is built from TRBV6-6 and TRBJ1-2; 8 bases line up with TRBD1. Germline CDR1 is MNHNY and CDR2 is SVGAGI (reference sequence). The ends lost 2 bases at V and 8 bases at J; junction bases unmatched: 4. The length of the CDR3 is 13 residues. The CDR3, as DNA: TGTGCCAGCAGTTACGGTGACAGGGGAGGCTACACCTTC. Residues: CASSYGDRGGYTF.

The chain recombines TRBV9 with TRBJ2-7; TRBD1 agrees at 10 bases. Losses at the gene ends were 6 bases for V and 3 bases for J; bases not matched to a gene: 6. Germline loops: CDR1 SGDLS, CDR2 YYNGEE. The CDR3 consists of 14 residues. CDR3 DNA sequence: TGTGCCAGCACACCGGGACAGGGGAGCTACGAGCAGTACTTC. Protein sequence: CASTPGQGSYEQYF.

CDR3 residues: CASSLASRGESSYNEQFF. The DNA of the CDR3 is TGTGCCAGCAGCTTGGCTAGTAGAGGGGAGAGCTCCTACAATGAGCAGTTCTTC. The gene calls are TRBV7-8 and TRBJ2-1, with D possibly called TRBD1 or TRBD2 (5 bases each). Germline V gene data show CDR1 as SGHVS and CDR2 as FQNEAQ. Deletions cut 3 bases from V and 0 bases from J, with 18 bases between. CDR3 length: 18 residues.

V and J are TRBV5-1 and TRBJ1-2; a weak D match, TRBD1 (6 bases). CDR3 size: 16 residues. CDR1 and CDR2 (germline): SGHRS, YFSETQ. Trimming pared 4 bases from V and 1 base from J, leaving 17 bases between. CDR3 residues: CASSQTGTGLNYGYTF. CDR3 in DNA: TGCGCCAGCAGCCAAACGGGAACAGGGCTTAACTATGGCTACACCTTC.

The gene calls are TRBV6-5 and TRBJ1-2; D gene unclear. V was clipped by 0 bases and J by 13 bases, with 12 bases between them. The germline CDR1 and CDR2 sequences are MNHEY and SVGAGI. The CDR3 extends over 12 amino acids. The CDR3 sequence is CASSYSRATPTF. The CDR3 DNA sequence: TGTGCCAGCAGTTACTCGAGAGCCACCCCCACCTTC.

V is TRBV6-5 and J is TRBJ1-1; 8 bases line up with TRBD1. Trimming cost V 5 bases and J 3 bases; bases outside gene matches: 5. The CDR3 length is 14 residues. Per the germline V gene, CDR1 is MNHEY and CDR2 is SVGAGI. DNA for the CDR3: TGTGCCAGCAGTCACAGGGGGGATGACACTGAAGCTTTCTTT. Residues: CASSHRGDDTEAFF.

The rearrangement links TRBV7-9 to TRBJ2-1, with no clear D. CDR1 and CDR2 from the germline V gene are SEHNR and FQNEAQ (reference sequence). Trimming shortened V by 2 bases and J by 15 bases, and 11 bases separated the two germline ends. This CDR3 spans 11 amino acids. CDR3 region: CASSLQLTWFF. For the CDR3, the DNA is TGTGCCAGCAGCTTACAACTAACTTGGTTCTTC.

As for this clone: The same CDR3 can be traced to other DNA sequences in this sample. CDR3 nucleotide sequence: TGTGCCAGCAGCTTAGGGGGCAGGACTGAAGCTTTCTTT. Its protein is CASSLGGRTEAFF. The chain uses TRBV7-9 and TRBJ1-1, with D perhaps matching TRBD1 (5 bases). The CDR3 has 13 residues. Per germline, CDR1 SEHNR and CDR2 FQNEAQ (reference sequence). V shed 1 base and J shed 5 bases, with 8 bases lying between them.

J is TRBJ2-1 and V is TRBV15, with 11 nucleotides matching TRBD2. The germline gives CDR1 LNHNV, CDR2 YYDKDF (reference sequence). This CDR3 region has 16 residues. V trimming: 7 bases; J trimming: 5 bases; junction bases outside the gene matches: 10. CDR3 in amino acids: CATTTSSGLADNEQFF. In DNA form, the CDR3 reads TGTGCCACCACAACGTCATCGGGACTAGCGGACAATGAGCAGTTCTTC.

This clone has a single count. The J gene is TRBJ1-2, the V gene TRBV29-1; D perhaps matches TRBD1 (5 bases). This CDR3 spans 11 amino acids. CDR1 SQVTM and CDR2 ANQGSEA come from the germline V gene. This CDR3 is CGGTLEGGYTF. The CDR3 region has the DNA TGCGGGGGGACTCTCGAGGGAGGCTACACCTTC.

V and J are TRBV5-1 and TRBJ2-2; TRBD1 agrees at 10 bases. From germline, CDR1 is SGHRS and CDR2 YFSETQ. V shed 4 bases, J shed 4 bases, and the junction held 10 bases outside the gene matches. The CDR3 sequence is 17 residues long. CDR3 in amino acids: CASSPKTGGLGTGELFF. As DNA, the CDR3 is TGCGCCAGCAGCCCAAAGACAGGGGGCTTGGGCACCGGGGAGCTGTTTTTT. The full variable domain, completed using reference TRBV5-1 and TRBJ2-2, is KAGVTQTPRYLIKTRGQQVTLSCSPISGHRSVSWYQQTPGQGLQFLFEYFSETQRNKGNFPGRFSGRQFSNSRSEMNVSTLELGDSALYLCASSPKTGGLGTGELFFGEGSRLTVL.